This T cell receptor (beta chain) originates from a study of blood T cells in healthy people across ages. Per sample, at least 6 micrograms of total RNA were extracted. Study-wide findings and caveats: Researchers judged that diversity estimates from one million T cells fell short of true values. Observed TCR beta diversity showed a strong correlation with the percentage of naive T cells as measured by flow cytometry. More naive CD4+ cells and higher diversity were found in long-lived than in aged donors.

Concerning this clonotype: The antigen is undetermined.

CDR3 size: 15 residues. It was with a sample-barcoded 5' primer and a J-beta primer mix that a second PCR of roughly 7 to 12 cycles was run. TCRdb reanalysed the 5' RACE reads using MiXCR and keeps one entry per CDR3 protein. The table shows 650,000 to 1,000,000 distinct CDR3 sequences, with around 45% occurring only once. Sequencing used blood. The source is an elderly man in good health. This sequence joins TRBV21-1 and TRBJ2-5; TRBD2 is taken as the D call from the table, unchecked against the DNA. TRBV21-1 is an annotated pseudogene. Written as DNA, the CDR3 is TGTGCCAGCAGCAAAGGGGAGCGGTTGTGGGAGACCCAGTACTTC. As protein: CASSKGERLWETQYF.